One and the same sample provided the 18 T cell receptor beta chains below, sequenced in a study of blood T cell repertoires in COVID-19. Sequencing used immunoSEQ multiplex PCR; TCRdb keeps in-frame clones, though not all of them. Here the sample spans approximately 190,000 clones, about 83% being singletons. Specimen: peripheral blood. The origin of the receptors is a woman aged 70-85 years with active or convalescent COVID-19.

This chain connects TRBV5-1 to TRBJ2-3; D is uncertain. The V end was cut by 3 bases, the J end by 2 bases, with 4 bases between. The CDR3 totals 12 residues. Germline values: CDR1 SGHRS, CDR2 YFSETQ. For the CDR3, the DNA is TGCGCCAGCAGCTCAGACACAGATACGCAGTATTTT. Translated: CASSSDTDTQYF.

In DNA form, the CDR3 reads TGTGCCAGTAAAACAGGGGGGGGGAGGTACAGCGACACTGAAGCTTTCTTT. Its protein product is CASKTGGGRYSDTEAFF. The J gene is TRBJ1-1, the V gene TRBV19; 8 nucleotides line up with TRBD1. CDR3 length: 17 amino acids. J gave up 3 bases and V 7 bases, and 16 bases lay outside the gene matches. Germline V CDR1 and CDR2: LNHDA, SQIVND (reference sequence). The variable domain in full, completed from reference TRBV19 and TRBJ1-1, reads DGGITQSPKYLFRKEGQNVTLSCEQNLNHDAMYWYRQDPGQGLRLIYYSQIVNDFQKGDIAEGYSVSREKKESFPLTVTSAQKNPTAFYLCASKTGGGRYSDTEAFFGQGTRLTVV.

The chain links TRBV24-1 to TRBJ2-1, with D possibly TRBD2 on 6 matching bases. The CDR3 loop spans 15 amino acids. The germline gives CDR1 KGHDR, CDR2 SFDVKD. The V gene lost 2 bases and the J gene lost 5 bases, with 12 bases spanning the gap. CDR3 coding DNA: TGTGCCACCAGTGATTCCCGGGAGTGGCACAATGAGCAGTTCTTC. This sequence encodes CATSDSREWHNEQFF.

V and J are TRBV19 and TRBJ2-3; TRBD2 aligns across 15 bases. The germline V gene encodes CDR1 LNHDA and CDR2 SQIVND (reference sequence). The CDR3 has 21 amino acids. Losses at the gene ends were 1 base for V and 0 bases for J; bases not matched to a gene: 11. The chain's CDR3 is CASSIAGTSGRYLSSTDTQYF. The CDR3, as DNA: TGTGCCAGTAGTATAGCCGGGACTAGCGGGAGGTACCTTTCTAGCACAGATACGCAGTATTTT.

The CDR3 is CASSQVTRTGRRNTIYF. CDR3 DNA: TGTGCCAGCAGCCAAGTCACTAGGACAGGGCGGAGAAACACCATATATTTT. This sequence joins TRBV4-2 and TRBJ1-3, with TRBD1 matching over 8 bases. This CDR3 is 17 amino acids long. J was trimmed by 5 bases and V by 1 base; bases with no gene match: 10. Germline-derived CDR1 and CDR2 are LGHNA and YNFKEQ.

On this clone itself: The identical CDR3 is also encoded by other nucleotide sequences in the sample. This rearrangement joins TRBV27 to TRBJ1-6; 7 bases are shared with TRBD1. This CDR3 contains 14 residues. Per germline, CDR1 MNHEY and CDR2 SMNVEV (reference sequence). V was clipped by 4 bases and J by 6 bases; unmatched bases: 3. The CDR3 sequence: CASSYRGSNSPLHF. CDR3 nucleotides: TGTGCCAGCAGTTACAGGGGATCTAATTCACCCCTCCACTTT.

The chain uses TRBV27 and TRBJ2-7; tentative D call: TRBD2 (6 bases). From germline, CDR1 is MNHEY and CDR2 SMNVEV (reference sequence). The CDR3 contains 14 residues. The ends were cut back, 8 bases at V and 0 bases at J, with 14 bases in the middle. CDR3 region: CASSKAGSSYEQYF. In DNA, the CDR3 is TGTGCCAGCTCTAAAGCGGGCAGCTCCTACGAGCAGTACTTC.

This chain uses TRBV11-3 with TRBJ2-7; TRBD2 might be the D (6 bases). Between the trimmed V and J ends, which lost 5 bases and 7 bases, there was a span of 18 bases. CDR1 is SGHNT, CDR2 YENEEA, per germline. The CDR3 has 14 amino acids. CDR3 sequence reads: CASSPEATGGEQYF. The CDR3 DNA reads as TGTGCCAGCAGCCCAGAGGCCACCGGGGGAGAGCAGTACTTC.

The rearrangement uses TRBV2 and TRBJ2-1, with 8 bases fitting TRBD1. J lost 10 bases, V lost 7 bases, and 6 bases had no gene match. There are 12 residues in the CDR3. Germline V gives CDR1 SNHLY, CDR2 FYNNEI. DNA of the CDR3: TGTGCCAGCACGCAGGGGGCTTGGGAGCAGTTCTTC. This gives the protein CASTQGAWEQFF.

V and J are TRBV28 and TRBJ2-7; 8 nucleotides line up with TRBD2. The CDR3 contains 14 residues. J gave up 6 bases and V 3 bases, and 7 bases lay outside the gene matches. Germline assignment: CDR1 MDHEN and CDR2 SYDVKM. The CDR3 loop is CASSFPGTSSEQYF. In DNA form, the CDR3 reads TGTGCCAGCAGTTTCCCCGGGACTAGTTCCGAGCAGTACTTC.

The chain employs TRBV18 and TRBJ2-2; D not resolved. The CDR3 has 14 amino acids. Germline CDR1 is KGHSH and CDR2 is LQKENI. Trimming stripped 2 bases from V and 5 bases from J, with 9 bases between. The CDR3 sequence: CASSPERTTGELFF. CDR3 nucleotides: TGTGCCAGCTCACCAGAGCGAACGACCGGGGAGCTGTTTTTT.

The chain is built from TRBV5-5 and TRBJ1-1; D is possibly TRBD1 (5 bases). Trimming left V 5 bases short and J 0 bases short, with 17 bases between. The germline V gene encodes CDR1 SGHKS and CDR2 YYEKEE (reference sequence). This CDR3 is 16 amino acids long. Here the CDR3 DNA reads TGTGCCAGCAGTCGGGAGGGGCGGAGGTTGAACACTGAAGCTTTCTTT. This codes for CASSREGRRLNTEAFF.

This clone occurred once. The V and J genes are TRBV9 and TRBJ2-1; 14 nucleotides match TRBD2. The V segment lost 7 bases and the J segment 0 bases; nucleotides outside the gene matches: 9. The CDR3 has 18 amino acids. The V gene's germline CDR1 is SGDLS and CDR2 YYNGEE. The CDR3 DNA reads as TGTGCCAGCTCGGGACTAGCGGGAGATCTGAGCTCCTACAATGAGCAGTTCTTC. Encoded protein: CASSGLAGDLSSYNEQFF.

The chain has TRBV9 and TRBJ2-5, with TRBD1 identical over 7 bases. After removal of 4 bases from V and 3 bases from J, the junction contained 9 bases not matched to a gene. Germline CDR1 is SGDLS and CDR2 is YYNGEE. The CDR3 is 15 amino acids. The CDR3 nucleotides are TGTGCCAGCAGCCTCCGGACAGGACAAGAAGAGACCCAGTACTTC. Protein sequence: CASSLRTGQEETQYF. Full variable domain (missing parts from reference TRBV9 and TRBJ2-5): DSGVTQTPKHLITATGQRVTLRCSPRSGDLSVYWYQQSLDQGLQFLIQYYNGEERAKGNILERFSAQQFPDLHSELNLSSLELGDSALYFCASSLRTGQEETQYFGPGTRLLVL.

The chain links TRBV5-1 to TRBJ1-4; 9 bases are shared with TRBD1. The CDR3 is 15 residues long. CDR1 and CDR2 (germline): SGHRS, YFSETQ. V lost 4 bases, J lost 4 bases, and 5 bases stayed unmatched. CDR3 nucleotide sequence: TGCGCCAGCAGCCTGGACAGGGGAAGTAATGAAAAACTGTTTTTT. Its protein is CASSLDRGSNEKLFF.

The V call is TRBV19, the J call TRBJ2-7; a possible D gene is TRBD1 (5 bases). The germline V gene encodes CDR1 LNHDA and CDR2 SQIVND (reference sequence). The CDR3 consists of 15 residues. Trimming pared 3 bases from V and 1 base from J, leaving 13 bases between. The CDR3 here is CASSIRDSGSYEQYF. The DNA of the CDR3 is TGTGCCAGTAGTATTAGAGACTCAGGGTCCTACGAGCAGTACTTC. The full variable domain, its missing parts supplied by reference TRBV19 and TRBJ2-7, is DGGITQSPKYLFRKEGQNVTLSCEQNLNHDAMYWYRQDPGQGLRLIYYSQIVNDFQKGDIAEGYSVSREKKESFPLTVTSAQKNPTAFYLCASSIRDSGSYEQYFGPGTRLTVT.

The chain carries TRBV16 and TRBJ2-5; D may be TRBD1 (7 bases). V was shortened by 0 bases and J by 2 bases, with 13 bases between the two germline ends. CDR3 size: 16 residues. Germline values: CDR1 KGHSY, CDR2 FQNENV. The CDR3 here is CASSQSTGTAQETQYF. CDR3 in DNA: TGTGCCAGCAGCCAATCGACAGGGACTGCACAAGAGACCCAGTACTTC.

The chain uses TRBV3-1 (or the pseudogene TRBV3-2) and TRBJ1-2; 7 bases are a match to TRBD1. V was clipped by 4 bases and J by 7 bases; unmatched bases: 9. The CDR3 extends over 14 amino acids. Per germline, CDR1 LGHDT and CDR2 YNNKEL (reference sequence). The chain's CDR3 is CASSPDSTGFGYTF. In DNA, the CDR3 is TGTGCCAGCAGCCCCGACTCGACAGGGTTTGGCTACACCTTC.